This TCR beta chain was sequenced for a study of T-cell reconstitution after alpha-beta-depleted transplantation in children. Molecular barcoding with unique molecular identifiers was used for the TCRbeta library. Via MiXCR, TCRdb re-called the PCR reads, giving one row per CDR3 protein. The sample lists approximately 130,000 distinct CDR3 sequences; about 9.9% were seen once. Study-wide points: Surviving recipient T cells and intrathymic progenitors accounted for some patients' high TCRbeta diversity at day 60.

Germline-derived CDR1 and CDR2 are SGHRS and YFSETQ. Losses at the gene ends were 1 base for V and 5 bases for J; bases not matched to a gene: 5. The CDR3 covers 15 residues. This clonotype turned up a few times. Its cognate antigen is unknown. This clonotype originated in a girl under two years old who had a stem cell transplant for combined immunodeficiency, so the T cells may come from the graft donor. Sample: PBMCs, mostly from graft donor cells, taken 180 days after TCRalphabeta/CD19-depleted stem cell transplant. The chain combines TRBV5-1 with TRBJ2-2; TRBD2 aligns across 7 bases. CDR3: CASSLILAPTGELFF. The CDR3 region has the DNA TGCGCCAGCAGCTTGATACTAGCGCCAACCGGGGAGCTGTTTTTT.